The sequence of this T cell receptor (beta chain) was determined in a study of breast tumors, draining lymph nodes, adjacent tissues. From the multiplex PCR reads, TCRdb called clonotypes with MiXCR, one entry per CDR3 protein. The data contain 200,000 to 250,000 distinct CDR3 sequences, less than 40% of them singletons. The lymph nodes were axillary draining lymph nodes from breast cancer patients. This clonotype was observed a few times. Germline V gene data show CDR1 as DFQATT and CDR2 as SNEGSKA (reference sequence). CDR3 length: 12 amino acids. V lost 6 bases, J lost 3 bases, and 12 bases lay in between.

Sequenced material: axillary lymph node tissue. This chain joins TRBV20-1 and TRBJ2-7; perhaps TRBD2 as D (6 bases). The sequence was collected from a female donor with breast cancer. Some clones in this sample may be carry-over from other donors' samples. CDR3 in amino acids: CSAPAGLYEQYF. CDR3 DNA: TGCAGTGCGCCGGCGGGACTCTACGAGCAGTACTTC.